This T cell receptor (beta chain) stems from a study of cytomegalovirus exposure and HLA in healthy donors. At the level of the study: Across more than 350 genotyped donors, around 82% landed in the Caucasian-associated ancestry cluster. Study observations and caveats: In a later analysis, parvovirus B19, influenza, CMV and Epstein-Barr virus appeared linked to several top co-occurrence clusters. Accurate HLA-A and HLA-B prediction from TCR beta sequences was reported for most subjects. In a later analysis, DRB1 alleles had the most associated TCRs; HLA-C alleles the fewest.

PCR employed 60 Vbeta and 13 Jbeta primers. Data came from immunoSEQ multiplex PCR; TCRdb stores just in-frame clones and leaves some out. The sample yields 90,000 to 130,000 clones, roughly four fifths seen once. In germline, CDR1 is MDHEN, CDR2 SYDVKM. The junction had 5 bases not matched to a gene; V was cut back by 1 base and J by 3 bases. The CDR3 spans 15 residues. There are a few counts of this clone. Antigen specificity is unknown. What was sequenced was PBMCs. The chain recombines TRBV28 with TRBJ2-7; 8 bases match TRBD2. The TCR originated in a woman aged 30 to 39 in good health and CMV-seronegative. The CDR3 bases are TGTGCCAGCAGTTTATACGGCGGGAGGAGCTACGAGCAGTACTTC. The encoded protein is CASSLYGGRSYEQYF.